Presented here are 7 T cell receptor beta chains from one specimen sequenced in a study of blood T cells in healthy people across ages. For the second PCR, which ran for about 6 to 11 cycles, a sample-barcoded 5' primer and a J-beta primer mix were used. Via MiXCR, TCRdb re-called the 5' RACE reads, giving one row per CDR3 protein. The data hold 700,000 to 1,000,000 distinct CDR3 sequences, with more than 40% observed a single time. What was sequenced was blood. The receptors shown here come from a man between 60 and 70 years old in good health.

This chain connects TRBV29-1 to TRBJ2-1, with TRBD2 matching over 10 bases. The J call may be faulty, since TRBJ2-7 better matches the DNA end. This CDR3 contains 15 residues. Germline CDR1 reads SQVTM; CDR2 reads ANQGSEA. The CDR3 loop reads CSVELSSGGYNEQYF. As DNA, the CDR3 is TGCAGCGTTGAATTATCTAGCGGGGGATACAATGAGCAGTACTTC.

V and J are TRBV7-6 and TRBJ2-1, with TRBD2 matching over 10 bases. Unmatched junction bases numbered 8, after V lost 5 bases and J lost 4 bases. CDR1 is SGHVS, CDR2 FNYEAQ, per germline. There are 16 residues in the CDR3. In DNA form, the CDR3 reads TGTGCCAGCAGCCCCCAGGGAGCGGGGGGGTACAATGAGCAGTTCTTC. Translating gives CASSPQGAGGYNEQFF. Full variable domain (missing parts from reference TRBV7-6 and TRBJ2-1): GAGVSQSPRYKVTKRGQDVALRCDPISGHVSLYWYRQALGQGPEFLTYFNYEAQQDKSGLPNDRFSAERPEGSISTLTIQRTEQRDSAMYRCASSPQGAGGYNEQFFGPGTRLTVL.

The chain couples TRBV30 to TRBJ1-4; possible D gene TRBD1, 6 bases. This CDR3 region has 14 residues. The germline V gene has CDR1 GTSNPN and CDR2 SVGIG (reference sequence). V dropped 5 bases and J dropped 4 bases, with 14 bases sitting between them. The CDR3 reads CAWSPGAFNEKLFF. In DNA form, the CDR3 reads TGTGCCTGGTCCCCAGGGGCTTTTAATGAAAAACTGTTTTTT.

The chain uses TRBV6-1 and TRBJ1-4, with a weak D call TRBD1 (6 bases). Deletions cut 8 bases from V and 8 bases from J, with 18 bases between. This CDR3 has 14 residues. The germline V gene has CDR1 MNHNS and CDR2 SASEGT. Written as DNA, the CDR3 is TGTGCCAGCGACAGGCAATCTGGAGTCGAAAAACTGTTTTTT. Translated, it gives CASDRQSGVEKLFF.

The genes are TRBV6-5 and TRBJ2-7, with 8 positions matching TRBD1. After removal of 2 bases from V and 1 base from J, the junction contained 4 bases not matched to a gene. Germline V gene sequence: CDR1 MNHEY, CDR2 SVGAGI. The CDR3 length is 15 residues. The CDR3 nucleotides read TGTGCCAGCAGTTACGACAGGGGTGTATCCTACGAGCAGTACTTC. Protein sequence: CASSYDRGVSYEQYF.

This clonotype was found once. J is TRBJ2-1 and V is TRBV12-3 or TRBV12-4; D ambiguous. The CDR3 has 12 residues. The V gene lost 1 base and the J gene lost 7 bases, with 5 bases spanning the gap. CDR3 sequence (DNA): TGTGCCAGCAGTTTAGATATAAATGAGCAGTTCTTC. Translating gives CASSLDINEQFF.

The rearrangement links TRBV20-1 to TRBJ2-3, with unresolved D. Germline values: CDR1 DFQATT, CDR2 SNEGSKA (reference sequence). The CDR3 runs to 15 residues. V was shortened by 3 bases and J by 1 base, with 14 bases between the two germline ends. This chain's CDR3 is CSASARTQRTDTQYF. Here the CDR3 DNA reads TGCAGTGCTAGTGCGCGGACCCAACGCACAGATACGCAGTATTTT.